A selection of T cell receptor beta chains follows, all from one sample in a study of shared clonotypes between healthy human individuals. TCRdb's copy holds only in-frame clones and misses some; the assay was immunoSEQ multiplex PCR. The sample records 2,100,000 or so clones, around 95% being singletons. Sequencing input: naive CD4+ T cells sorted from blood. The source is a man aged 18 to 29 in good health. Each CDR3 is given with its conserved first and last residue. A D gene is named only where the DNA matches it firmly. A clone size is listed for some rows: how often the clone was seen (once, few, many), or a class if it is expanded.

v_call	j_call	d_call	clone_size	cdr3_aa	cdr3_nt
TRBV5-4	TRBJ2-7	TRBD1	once	CASSSGRDRGSLEQYF	TGTGCCAGCAGCTCAGGCCGGGACAGGGGCTCCCTCGAGCAGTACTTC
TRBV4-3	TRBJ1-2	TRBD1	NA	CASSQDVLGTGEGYTF	TGCGCCAGCAGCCAAGATGTCCTCGGGACAGGGGAAGGCTACACCTTC
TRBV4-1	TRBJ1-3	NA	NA	CASSQVRSNSGNTIYF	TGCGCCAGCAGCCAAGTCCGATCAAACTCTGGAAACACCATATATTTT
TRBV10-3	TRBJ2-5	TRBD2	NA	CAISKTSGRAETQYF	TGTGCCATCAGCAAAACTAGCGGGAGGGCAGAGACCCAGTACTTC
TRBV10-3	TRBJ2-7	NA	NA	CAISEAQGEGRSEQYF	TGTGCCATCAGTGAGGCTCAGGGGGAGGGCCGGAGCGAGCAGTACTTC
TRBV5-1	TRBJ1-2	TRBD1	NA	CASSTSGGKGYGYTF	TGCGCCAGCAGCACGTCAGGGGGCAAGGGCTATGGCTACACCTTC
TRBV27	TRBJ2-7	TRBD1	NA	CASSLTGTGTYEQYF	TGTGCCAGCAGTTTAACCGGGACAGGGACATACGAGCAGTACTTC
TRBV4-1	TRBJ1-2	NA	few	CASSQDGRIEGYTF	TGCGCCAGCAGCCAAGACGGCCGGATAGAGGGCTACACCTTC
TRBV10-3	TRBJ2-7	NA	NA	CAISESTDYEQYF	TGTGCCATCAGTGAGTCGACTGATTACGAGCAGTACTTC
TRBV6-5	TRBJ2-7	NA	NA	CASSYSWQKDHEQYF	TGTGCCAGCAGTTACTCGTGGCAGAAAGACCACGAGCAGTACTTC
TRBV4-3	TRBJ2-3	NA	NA	CASSQTTGSTDTQYF	TGCGCCAGCAGCCAAACCACCGGGAGCACAGATACGCAGTATTTT
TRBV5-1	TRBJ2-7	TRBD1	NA	CASSLVAQGNYEQYF	TGCGCCAGCAGCTTGGTAGCACAGGGGAACTACGAGCAGTACTTC
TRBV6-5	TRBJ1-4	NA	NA	CASRMDSSNEKLFF	TGTGCCAGCAGGATGGACAGTTCTAATGAAAAACTGTTTTTT
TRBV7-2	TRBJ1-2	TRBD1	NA	CASRTGNGGYTF	TGTGCCAGCCGGACAGGGAACGGGGGCTACACCTTC
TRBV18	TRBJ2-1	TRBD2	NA	CASSPGGWFEQFF	TGTGCCAGCTCACCCGGGGGGTGGTTTGAGCAGTTCTTC
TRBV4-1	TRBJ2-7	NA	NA	CASSQEVGEQYF	TGCGCCAGCAGCCAAGAGGTAGGCGAGCAGTACTTC
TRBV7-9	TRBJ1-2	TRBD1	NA	CASSPDPGQGARGYTF	TGTGCCAGCAGCCCGGATCCCGGACAGGGGGCGAGGGGCTACACCTTC
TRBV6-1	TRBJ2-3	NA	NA	CASRDGTSTDTQYF	TGTGCCAGCAGAGACGGGACAAGCACAGATACGCAGTATTTT
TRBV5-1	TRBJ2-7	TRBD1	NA	CASSTGQVSYEQYF	TGCGCCAGCAGCACGGGACAGGTCTCCTACGAGCAGTACTTC
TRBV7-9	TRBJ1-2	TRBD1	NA	CASSPGQGYYGYTF	TGTGCCAGCAGCCCCGGACAGGGGTATTATGGCTACACCTTC